The entry below describes one T cell receptor (beta chain). The antigen is unknown. The table came from immunoSEQ multiplex PCR; TCRdb's copy has only in-frame clones and leaves some out. This table has tens of thousands of clones, 92% appearing once. CDR3 length: 15 amino acids. The J segment lost 4 bases and the V segment lost 4 bases, leaving 6 bases of the junction unmatched. Germline V gene sequence: CDR1 SGHDT, CDR2 YYEEEE. This sample was included in a study of T cells after posttransplantation cyclophosphamide. Study-level results: After PTCy, TRB diversity resembled that of CNI/methotrexate controls. Donor-recipient repertoire similarity was low at 1-2 months, rising over year one.

The related graft donor's blood sample was taken on the day of bone marrow donation. What was sequenced was PBMCs. This rearrangement joins TRBV5-6 to TRBJ1-5; 9 bases fit TRBD1. This receptor was taken from a woman aged 50 to 60 in good health and a related stem cell transplant donor. The CDR3 coding sequence is TGTGCCAGCAGCCTGAAAGGGACAGGGAATCAGCCCCAGCATTTT. Translating it yields CASSLKGTGNQPQHF.